This T cell receptor (beta chain) is drawn from a study of CD8+ T cells in alopecia areata. At the level of the study: Patients received oral tofacitinib, 5 to 10 mg twice daily, for moderate-to-severe alopecia areata.

The V gene's germline CDR1 is ENHRY and CDR2 SYGVKD. Deletions cut 2 bases from V and 0 bases from J, with 4 bases between. This CDR3 has 13 amino acids. General observations from the study: Clonality in lesional scalp, especially alopecia totalis/universalis, exceeded that of normal scalp.

It was from alopecia areata patients that lesional scalp punch biopsies and peripheral blood were collected. On this clone: The antigen remains unidentified.

Following RNA extraction, reverse transcription yielded cDNA that acted as the sequencing template. Clones were read by immunoSEQ multiplex PCR, and TCRdb kept only the in-frame ones, dropping some. Of 150,000 to 200,000 clones in the sample, around three fifths were seen once. The sequence was obtained from a human donor with alopecia areata. The material was CD4+ T cells sorted from blood, obtained at week 0. The chain recombines TRBV10-3 with TRBJ1-2; D is unresolved. The CDR3 here is CAISEGANYGYTF. The CDR3 region has the DNA TGTGCCATCAGTGAGGGAGCTAACTATGGCTACACCTTC.